Each of the 12 T cell receptor beta chains below was sequenced from the same sample in a study of T cells in Graves' hyperthyroidism and ophthalmopathy. Researchers took RNA transcripts and amplified the TCR beta CDR3 regions from them. The HTBI primer set drove a first-round RT-PCR of the TCR CDR3. TCRdb used MiXCR to reprocess the multiplex PCR reads, holding one entry per CDR3 protein. The sample has about 540,000 distinct CDR3 sequences; 46% are singletons. Sequenced material: peripheral blood or thyroid tissue (not recorded which). All receptors come from a woman aged 18-35 years with Graves' hyperthyroidism.

This clonotype was counted many times. The rearrangement joins TRBV11-2 to TRBJ1-1; D is possibly TRBD1 (5 bases). V lost 5 bases, J lost 0 bases, and 16 bases lay in between. CDR3 size: 16 residues. Germline CDR1 and CDR2: SGHAT and FQNNGV. The CDR3 sequence: CASSVSGTNMNTEAFF. In DNA form, the CDR3 reads TGTGCCAGCAGCGTCTCCGGGACTAACATGAACACTGAAGCTTTCTTT.

This clonotype was detected ten times or more. The J gene is TRBJ2-6, the V gene TRBV7-2; D gene unclear. Germline V gene sequence: CDR1 SGHTA, CDR2 FQGNSA. The CDR3 contains 16 residues. V dropped 1 base and J dropped 2 bases, with 9 bases sitting between them. The CDR3 nucleotides are TGTGCCAGCAGCTTAGTTGGGGTTACTGGGGCCAACGTCCTGACTTTC. Its protein is CASSLVGVTGANVLTF.

V usage is TRBV10-3 and J usage is TRBJ1-5; D ambiguous. From germline, CDR1 is ENHRY and CDR2 SYGVKD. Trimming took 2 bases from V and 6 from J, leaving 8 bases between them. This CDR3 has 13 residues. The CDR3 loop reads CAISETDPQPQHF. The CDR3 nucleotides read TGTGCCATCAGTGAGACAGACCCTCAGCCCCAGCATTTT.

This clonotype was counted many times. The gene calls are TRBV27 and TRBJ1-1, with D maybe TRBD1 (6 bases). Trimming stripped 0 bases from V and 5 bases from J, with 10 bases between. The CDR3 is 14 residues long. Germline V gives CDR1 MNHEY, CDR2 SMNVEV (reference sequence). This chain's CDR3 is CASSLSTGSTEAFF. Here the CDR3 DNA reads TGTGCCAGCAGTTTATCCACAGGGAGTACTGAAGCTTTCTTT.

This clonotype occurred a few times. This sequence joins TRBV12-3 or TRBV12-4 and TRBJ1-1; D is perhaps TRBD1 (5 bases). CDR3 length equals 16 residues. V gave up 6 bases and J gave up 6 bases, with 23 bases separating them. CDR3 loop: CASSQMGPTRMAEAFF. CDR3 in DNA: TGTGCCAGCAGCCAGATGGGGCCCACCAGGATGGCTGAAGCTTTCTTT.

V gene TRBV24-1 combines with J gene TRBJ1-5; D is uncertain. The V end was cut by 4 bases, the J end by 11 bases, with 17 bases between. Germline CDR1 is KGHDR and CDR2 is SFDVKD. This CDR3 region has 14 residues. The CDR3 spells CATSDYRAKETQHF. CDR3 DNA: TGTGCCACCAGTGACTACCGGGCGAAGGAGACCCAGCATTTT.

The chain has TRBV25-1 and TRBJ1-5; 7 nucleotides match TRBD1. Germline CDR1 and CDR2: MGHDK and SYGVNS. The junction had 7 bases not matched to a gene; V was cut back by 2 bases and J by 9 bases. The CDR3 loop spans 14 amino acids. The CDR3, as DNA: TGTGCCAGCAGTGAAGGTACAGGGGAAGCGCCCCAGCATTTT. This codes for CASSEGTGEAPQHF.

A word on this clonotype: A much larger clone lies one base from this, so it may be a read error. The chain links TRBV4-3 to TRBJ2-2, with TRBD2 as a possible D gene (6 bases). The CDR3 runs 17 residues. Germline assignment: CDR1 LGHNA and CDR2 YSLEER. This CDR3 reads CASSQRDLPDLGGEPFF. CDR3 coding DNA: TGCGCCAGCAGCCAGAGGGACCTCCCTGATCTTGGCGGGGAGCCGTTTTTT.

The chain links TRBV20-1 to TRBJ1-6; D ambiguous. The CDR3 loop spans 12 amino acids. From germline, CDR1 is DFQATT and CDR2 SNEGSKA (reference sequence). Trimming pared 2 bases from V and 7 bases from J, leaving 6 bases between. Written as DNA, the CDR3 is TGCAGTGCTAGACAGAGGAATTCACCCCTCCACTTT. This codes for CSARQRNSPLHF.

The chain employs TRBV7-9 and TRBJ1-1; TRBD1 is a possible D gene (6 bases). Trimming took off 1 base at V and 3 bases at J, with 15 bases between the two ends. The CDR3 loop spans 16 amino acids. Germline V gene lookup returns CDR1 SEHNR and CDR2 FQNEAQ (reference sequence). The CDR3 sequence: CASSLVGDGGYTEAFF. In nucleotides, the CDR3 is TGTGCCAGCAGCTTAGTAGGGGACGGGGGCTACACTGAAGCTTTCTTT.

For the CDR3, the DNA is TGCAGCGCCCTAGCGGGATCTCGGGACGAGCAGTACTTC. It codes for CSALAGSRDEQYF. V and J are TRBV29-1 and TRBJ2-7; TRBD2 aligns across 9 bases. The germline V gene encodes CDR1 SQVTM and CDR2 ANQGSEA. The CDR3 covers 13 residues. V shed 7 bases and J 5 bases; nucleotides not matched to a gene: 9.

At least ten counts were recorded for this clonotype. The V and J genes are TRBV28 and TRBJ1-1; a weak D match, TRBD1 (5 bases). CDR1 is MDHEN and CDR2 is SYDVKM in the germline V gene. V lost 6 bases, J lost 10 bases, and 15 bases lay in between. The CDR3 has 12 residues. CDR3 in DNA: TGTGCCAGCAGCCTTAGGGGACGGGGAGCTTTCTTT. This encodes CASSLRGRGAFF.